A single sample is the source of the 3 T cell receptor beta chains below, sequenced in a study of T-cell reconstitution after alpha-beta-depleted transplantation in children. Preparing the TCRbeta library involved the use of unique molecular identifiers. Via MiXCR, TCRdb re-called the PCR reads, giving one row per CDR3 protein. Of over 300,000 distinct CDR3 sequences listed, 10% are singletons. The sequencing here drew on PBMCs from the stem cell graft donor, taken from the stem cell graft. The receptors were gathered from a human donor who donated a stem cell graft to a child with acute lymphoblastic leukemia.

The chain has TRBV12-3 or TRBV12-4 and TRBJ2-7, with 9 positions matching TRBD2. The V segment lost 3 bases and the J segment 6 bases; nucleotides outside the gene matches: 9. The CDR3 runs 15 residues. Here the CDR3 reads CASSFWREGPAEQYF. As DNA, the CDR3 is TGTGCCAGCAGTTTTTGGCGGGAGGGCCCAGCCGAGCAGTACTTC.

V usage is TRBV5-1 and J usage is TRBJ2-1; 10 positions match TRBD2. The CDR3 length is 15 residues. J lost 5 bases, V lost 4 bases, and 6 bases had no gene match. The V gene's germline CDR1 is SGHRS and CDR2 YFSETQ. The CDR3 bases are TGCGCCAGCAGCCCAGCGGGGGGGCTAAACAATGAGCAGTTCTTC. Translated, it gives CASSPAGGLNNEQFF.

The gene calls are TRBV5-1 and TRBJ2-1, with a tentative D call TRBD2 (5 bases). V lost 4 bases, J lost 9 bases, and 17 bases lay in between. CDR3 length: 14 residues. Per germline, CDR1 SGHRS and CDR2 YFSETQ. The CDR3 sequence: CASSALTISGEQFF. The DNA for the CDR3 is TGCGCCAGCAGCGCCCTGACTATCTCGGGTGAGCAGTTCTTC.